The TCR beta chain described here comes from a study of T cell clonality in common variable immunodeficiency. Study-level points and caveats: Shared TCRbeta clones were fewer between CVID subjects than controls.

Assay: immunoSEQ multiplex PCR; the TCRdb copy retains only in-frame clones and omits some. Recorded here are 57,000 or so clones, none singletons. This clone came up many times. No antigen is known for it. This receptor was taken from a person between 18 and 70 years old in good health. Sequencing input: peripheral blood mononuclear cells.

The CDR3 bases that were read are TGTGCCAGCAGCCTCAGGGAGAACACCGGGGAG. Its protein product is CASSLRENTGE. The entire CDR3 sequence reads CASSLRENTGELFF. The gene calls are TRBV12-3 or TRBV12-4 and TRBJ2-2; weak D call: TRBD1 (5 bases). The CDR3 end lies 3 residues beyond the end of the read and is filled in from the germline J gene. Trimming stripped 6 bases from V and 1 base from J, with 9 bases between. The CDR3 length is 14 residues.